The 23 T cell receptor beta chains below were found in one sample sequenced in a study of PD-1 blockade in classical Hodgkin lymphoma. Each of the patients experienced relapse following autologous stem cell transplantation, and their brentuximab vedotin exposure differed. Assay used: immunoSEQ multiplex PCR; TCRdb lists only in-frame clones, some missing. The sample consists of about 21,000 clones, under 80% of them appearing once. Source: peripheral blood mononuclear cells (PBMCs), taken at baseline. The receptors shown here come from a human donor with classical Hodgkin lymphoma.

The sample holds one count of this clone. V gene TRBV7-2 combines with J gene TRBJ2-7; D possibly uses TRBD1 or TRBD2 (5 bases each). The CDR3 sequence is 14 residues long. Trimming took 1 base from V and 6 from J, leaving 13 bases between them. Per the germline V gene, CDR1 is SGHTA and CDR2 is FQGNSA. CDR3 protein: CASSLVGTASEQYF. The CDR3 DNA reads as TGTGCCAGCAGCTTAGTGGGGACCGCTAGCGAGCAGTACTTC.

J is TRBJ1-1 and V is TRBV29-1; D perhaps matches TRBD1 (6 bases). CDR1 SQVTM and CDR2 ANQGSEA come from the germline V gene. The CDR3 sequence is 13 residues long. V was trimmed by 6 bases and J by 1 base, leaving 12 bases between them. CDR3 bases: TGCAGCGTCGCAAGGGGGGGGAACACTGAAGCTTTCTTT. This encodes CSVARGGNTEAFF.

The genes are TRBV14 and TRBJ2-5, with D possibly matching TRBD2 (5 bases). The CDR3 consists of 16 residues. With 2 bases removed from V and 2 bases from J, the gap between germline ends came to 15 bases. Germline values: CDR1 SGHDN, CDR2 FVKESK. The CDR3 region is CASSQFRGYTQETQYF. CDR3 DNA: TGTGCCAGCAGCCAATTCCGGGGATACACTCAAGAGACCCAGTACTTC.

The CDR3 reads CASRPDRGHSGSPLHF. The CDR3 DNA follows: TGTGCCAGCAGACCCGACAGGGGGCATAGCGGTTCACCCCTCCACTTT. The chain has TRBV2 and TRBJ1-6, with 10 bases that match TRBD1. The CDR3 extends over 16 amino acids. Trimming cost V 6 bases and J 9 bases; bases outside gene matches: 11. Germline CDR1 and CDR2: SNHLY and FYNNEI.

This rearrangement joins TRBV28 to TRBJ2-7, with 9 bases lining up with TRBD1. The CDR3 consists of 14 residues. Germline-derived CDR1 and CDR2 are MDHEN and SYDVKM. With 4 bases clipped from V and 5 bases from J, the junction kept 6 bases outside the gene matches. The CDR3 coding sequence is TGTGCCAGCAGTTCCCAGGGACAGGGAAACGAGCAGTACTTC. Protein sequence: CASSSQGQGNEQYF.

In the case of this clone: In the same sample, other DNA sequences code for this CDR3. The genes are TRBV7-2 and TRBJ2-7; possible D gene TRBD1, 6 bases. V lost 1 base and J lost 3, with 7 bases in between. CDR1 is SGHTA, CDR2 FQGNSA, per germline. The CDR3 is 13 amino acids. In DNA form, the CDR3 reads TGTGCCAGCAGCTTAGACAGGGTCTACGAGCAGTACTTC. Its protein product is CASSLDRVYEQYF.

The rearrangement links TRBV6-1 to TRBJ1-5; D is uncertain. Trimming shortened V by 3 bases and J by 3 bases, and 6 bases separated the two germline ends. Germline lookup yields CDR1 MNHNS and CDR2 SASEGT. The length of the CDR3 is 13 residues. The CDR3 coding sequence is TGTGCCAGCAGTGAGCAGGTCAATCAGCCCCAGCATTTT. This gives the protein CASSEQVNQPQHF.

DNA of the CDR3: TGTGCCAGCAGCCCAGGAGGACTAGCGGGCCCCTACGAGCAGTACTTC. Translating gives CASSPGGLAGPYEQYF. The genes are TRBV21-1 and TRBJ2-7; the table's D call, TRBD2, was not checked against the DNA. TRBV21-1 is termed a pseudogene. This CDR3 has 16 residues.

V is TRBV27 and J is TRBJ2-3; D remains ambiguous. V lost 2 bases and J 0 bases, leaving 9 bases between the germline ends. Per germline, CDR1 MNHEY and CDR2 SMNVEV (reference sequence). This CDR3 spans 15 amino acids. CDR3 sequence reads: CASSLGSVSTDTQYF. CDR3 DNA sequence: TGTGCCAGCAGTTTAGGGTCGGTCAGCACAGATACGCAGTATTTT.

This sequence joins TRBV7-2 and TRBJ2-5, with 9 bases lining up with TRBD2. The V gene end was trimmed by 7 bases and the J gene end by 5 bases; junction bases not matched to a gene: 14. CDR1 is SGHTA, CDR2 FQGNSA, per germline. This CDR3 region has 16 residues. This CDR3 is CASTIGAGGRRETQYF. In DNA form, the CDR3 reads TGTGCCAGCACCATAGGGGCGGGGGGGCGAAGGGAGACCCAGTACTTC.

This clone was counted a few times. J is TRBJ1-4 and V is TRBV7-2; D may be TRBD1 (6 bases). From germline, CDR1 is SGHTA and CDR2 FQGNSA. CDR3 length: 16 amino acids. Deletions cut 2 bases from V and 0 bases from J, with 10 bases between. The CDR3 sequence: CASSLPDRTTNEKLFF. The CDR3 DNA sequence: TGTGCCAGCAGCTTACCCGACAGGACAACTAATGAAAAACTGTTTTTT.

This clone was counted once. The rearrangement joins TRBV9 to TRBJ1-3, with 10 bases lining up with TRBD1. V shed 4 bases, J shed 1 base, and the junction held 11 bases outside the gene matches. The CDR3 spans 18 residues. Germline loops: CDR1 SGDLS, CDR2 YYNGEE. The CDR3: CASSNRDRGRLSGNTIYF. The CDR3 bases are TGTGCCAGCAGCAACCGGGACAGGGGCCGCCTGTCTGGAAACACCATATATTTT.

The rearrangement uses TRBV11-2 and TRBJ1-2; D remains ambiguous. V was clipped by 5 bases and J by 4 bases, with 20 bases between them. The CDR3 runs to 16 residues. CDR1 is SGHAT, CDR2 FQNNGV, per germline. CDR3 in amino acids: CASSTVSSRKTYGYTF. Written as DNA, the CDR3 is TGTGCCAGCAGCACAGTGTCAAGCAGAAAGACCTATGGCTACACCTTC.

The V and J genes are TRBV28 and TRBJ1-5, with D possibly being TRBD1 (6 bases). V lost 6 bases to trimming and J lost 2 bases, with 20 bases between them. The V gene's germline CDR1 is MDHEN and CDR2 SYDVKM. The length of the CDR3 is 17 residues. Written as DNA, the CDR3 is TGTGCCAGCAGCCCCTCTGGGGGGCTACTCGGCAATCAGCCCCAGCATTTT. As protein: CASSPSGGLLGNQPQHF.

The chain uses TRBV29-1 and TRBJ1-2; D remains unclear. The CDR3 totals 13 residues. From germline, CDR1 is SQVTM and CDR2 ANQGSEA. V was pared by 6 bases and J by 3 bases, with 14 bases between. CDR3 amino acids: CSVGHQPDYGYTF. CDR3 coding DNA: TGCAGCGTGGGCCACCAGCCGGACTATGGCTACACCTTC. Using reference TRBV29-1 and TRBJ1-2 for the parts outside the CDR3, the full variable domain is SAVISQKPSRDICQRGTSLTIQCQVDSQVTMMFWYRQQPGQSLTLIATANQGSEATYESGFVIDKFPISRPNLTFSTLTVSNMSPEDSSIYLCSVGHQPDYGYTFGSGTRLTVV.

The genes are TRBV9 and TRBJ1-1; 7 bases are a match to TRBD1. With 0 bases clipped from V and 2 bases from J, the junction kept 4 bases outside the gene matches. The V gene's germline CDR1 is SGDLS and CDR2 YYNGEE. This CDR3 is built from 15 residues. This chain's CDR3 is CASSVVGTVNTEAFF. The CDR3 DNA reads TGTGCCAGCAGCGTAGTCGGGACAGTCAACACTGAAGCTTTCTTT. Variable domain in full (rest from reference TRBV9 and TRBJ1-1): DSGVTQTPKHLITATGQRVTLRCSPRSGDLSVYWYQQSLDQGLQFLIQYYNGEERAKGNILERFSAQQFPDLHSELNLSSLELGDSALYFCASSVVGTVNTEAFFGQGTRLTVV.

This rearrangement joins TRBV15 to TRBJ2-7, with TRBD2 matching over 7 bases. V lost 3 bases, J lost 6 bases, and 2 bases stayed unmatched. Germline V gene sequence: CDR1 LNHNV, CDR2 YYDKDF (reference sequence). CDR3 length equals 12 residues. CDR3 region: CATSSPSGEQYF. CDR3 bases: TGTGCCACCAGCAGCCCTAGCGGCGAGCAGTACTTC.

This clone was recorded a few times. This CDR3 reads CASSLGGVGGQYNEQFF. DNA of the CDR3: TGTGCCAGCAGCTTAGGGGGTGTAGGGGGACAGTACAATGAGCAGTTCTTC. The V gene is TRBV7-2, the J gene TRBJ2-1; 7 bases align to TRBD1. The CDR3 sequence is 17 residues long. CDR1 SGHTA and CDR2 FQGNSA come from the germline V gene. The V and J ends lost 1 base and 4 bases, in that order; junction bases with no gene match: 10.

The rearrangement joins TRBV2 to TRBJ2-7, with 9 bases lining up with TRBD2. This CDR3 comprises 16 residues. The germline CDR1 and CDR2 sequences are SNHLY and FYNNEI. Trimming cost V 6 bases and J 1 base; bases outside gene matches: 10. Here the CDR3 reads CASRRAGGAPSYEQYF. The CDR3, as DNA: TGTGCCAGCAGACGAGCGGGGGGCGCCCCGTCCTACGAGCAGTACTTC.

V is TRBV5-6 and J is TRBJ2-7; D not resolved. The CDR3 loop spans 13 amino acids. Deletions cut 3 bases from V and 3 bases from J, with 10 bases between. Germline CDR1 and CDR2: SGHDT and YYEEEE. CDR3 in amino acids: CASSSRLNYEQYF. The CDR3 bases are TGTGCCAGCAGCTCCAGGCTGAACTACGAGCAGTACTTC.

The chain combines TRBV11-2 with TRBJ2-7; 8 bases agree with TRBD1. The germline V gene has CDR1 SGHAT and CDR2 FQNNGV. V was pared by 3 bases and J by 6 bases, with 4 bases of the junction left unmatched. This CDR3 has 13 amino acids. The CDR3 loop is CASSLGQVGEQYF. CDR3 bases: TGTGCCAGCAGCTTGGGACAGGTAGGCGAGCAGTACTTC.

The V call is TRBV7-9, the J call TRBJ2-7; 10 positions agree with TRBD2. This CDR3 spans 14 amino acids. Per the germline V gene, CDR1 is SEHNR and CDR2 is FQNEAQ (reference sequence). J was trimmed by 1 base and V by 5 bases; bases with no gene match: 2. This chain's CDR3 is CASSTSGTSYEQYF. The CDR3 nucleotides read TGTGCCAGCAGCACTAGCGGGACGTCCTACGAGCAGTACTTC.

The chain is built from TRBV27 and TRBJ1-6; weak D call: TRBD1 (5 bases). The CDR3 covers 13 residues. V was clipped by 3 bases and J by 8 bases, with 8 bases between them. Looked up from germline, CDR1 is MNHEY and CDR2 is SMNVEV (reference sequence). CDR3 loop: CASSFTGHSPLHF. Here the CDR3 DNA reads TGTGCCAGCAGTTTTACAGGTCATTCACCCCTCCACTTT.